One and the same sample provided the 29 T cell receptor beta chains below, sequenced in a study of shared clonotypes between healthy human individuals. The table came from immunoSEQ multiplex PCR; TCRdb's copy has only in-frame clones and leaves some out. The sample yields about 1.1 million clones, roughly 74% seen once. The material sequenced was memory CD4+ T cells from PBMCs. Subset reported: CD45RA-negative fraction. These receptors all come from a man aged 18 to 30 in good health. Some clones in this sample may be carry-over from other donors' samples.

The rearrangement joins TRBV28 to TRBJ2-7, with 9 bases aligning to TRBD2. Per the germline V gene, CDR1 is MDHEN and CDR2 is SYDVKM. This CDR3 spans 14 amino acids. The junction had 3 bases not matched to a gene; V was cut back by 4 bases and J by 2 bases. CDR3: CASSSPSGAYEQYF. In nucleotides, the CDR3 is TGTGCCAGCAGTTCCCCTAGCGGGGCCTACGAGCAGTACTTC.

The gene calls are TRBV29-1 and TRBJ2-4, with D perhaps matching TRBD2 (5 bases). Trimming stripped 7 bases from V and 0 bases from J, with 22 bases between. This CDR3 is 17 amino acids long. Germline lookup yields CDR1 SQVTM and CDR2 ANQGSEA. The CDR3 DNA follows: TGCAGCGCCCTCGGTGCGGGTTACAGCCTAGCCAAAAACATTCAGTACTTC. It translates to CSALGAGYSLAKNIQYF.

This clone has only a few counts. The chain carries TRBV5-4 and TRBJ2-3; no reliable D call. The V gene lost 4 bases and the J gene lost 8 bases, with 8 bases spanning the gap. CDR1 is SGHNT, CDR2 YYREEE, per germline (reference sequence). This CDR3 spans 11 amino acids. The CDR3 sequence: CASSLLGTQYF. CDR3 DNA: TGTGCCAGCAGCCTCTTGGGTACGCAGTATTTT.

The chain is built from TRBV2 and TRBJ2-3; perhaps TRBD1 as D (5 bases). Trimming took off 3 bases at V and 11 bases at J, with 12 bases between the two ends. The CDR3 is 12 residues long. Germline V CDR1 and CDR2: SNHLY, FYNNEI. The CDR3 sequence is CASSDQGPRQYF. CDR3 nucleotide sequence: TGTGCCAGCAGTGACCAGGGTCCGCGGCAGTATTTT.

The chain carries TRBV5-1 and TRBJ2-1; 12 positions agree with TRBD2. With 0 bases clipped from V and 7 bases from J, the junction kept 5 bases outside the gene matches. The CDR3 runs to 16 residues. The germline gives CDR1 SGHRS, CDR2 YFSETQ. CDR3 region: CASSLEASGRDNEQFF. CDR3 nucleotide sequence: TGCGCCAGCAGCTTGGAGGCTAGCGGGAGGGATAATGAGCAGTTCTTC.

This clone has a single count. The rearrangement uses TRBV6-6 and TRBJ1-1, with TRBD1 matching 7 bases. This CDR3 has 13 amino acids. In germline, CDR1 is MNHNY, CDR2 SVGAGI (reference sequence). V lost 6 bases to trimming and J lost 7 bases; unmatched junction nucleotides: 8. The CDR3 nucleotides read TGTGCCAGCAGCGACCCGACAGGGCTTGAAGCTTTCTTT. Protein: CASSDPTGLEAFF.

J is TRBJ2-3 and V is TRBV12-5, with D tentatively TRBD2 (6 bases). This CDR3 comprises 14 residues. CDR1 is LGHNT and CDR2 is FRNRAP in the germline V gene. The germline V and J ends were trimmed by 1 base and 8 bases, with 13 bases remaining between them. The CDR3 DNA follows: TGTGCTAGTGGTTTGGATGGGACTGCAGCTACGCAGTATTTT. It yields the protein CASGLDGTAATQYF.

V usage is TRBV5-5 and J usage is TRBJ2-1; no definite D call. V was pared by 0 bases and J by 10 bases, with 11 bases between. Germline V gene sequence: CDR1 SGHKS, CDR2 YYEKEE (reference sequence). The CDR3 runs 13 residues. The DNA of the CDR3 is TGTGCCAGCAGCTTGGCGCCGGTCGGCGAGCAGTTCTTC. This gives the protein CASSLAPVGEQFF.

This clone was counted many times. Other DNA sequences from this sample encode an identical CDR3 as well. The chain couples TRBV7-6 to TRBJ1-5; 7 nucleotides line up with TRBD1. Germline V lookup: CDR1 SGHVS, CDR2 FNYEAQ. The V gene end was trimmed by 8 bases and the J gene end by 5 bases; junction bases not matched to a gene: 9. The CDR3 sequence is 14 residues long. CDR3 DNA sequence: TGTGCCAGCCAAGCGGGGCAGGGGGATCAGCCCCAGCATTTT. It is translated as CASQAGQGDQPQHF.

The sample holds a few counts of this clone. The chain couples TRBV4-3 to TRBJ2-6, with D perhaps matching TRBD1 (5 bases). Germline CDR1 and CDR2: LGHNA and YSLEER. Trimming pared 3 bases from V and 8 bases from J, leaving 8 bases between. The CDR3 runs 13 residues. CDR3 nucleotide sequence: TGCGCCAGCAGCCAGAACAGGCCCAACGTCCTGACTTTC. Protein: CASSQNRPNVLTF.

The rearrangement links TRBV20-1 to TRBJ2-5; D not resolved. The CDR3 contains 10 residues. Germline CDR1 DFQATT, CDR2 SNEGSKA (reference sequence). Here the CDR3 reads CRQEKETQYF. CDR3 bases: TGCAGACAAGAAAAAGAGACCCAGTACTTC.

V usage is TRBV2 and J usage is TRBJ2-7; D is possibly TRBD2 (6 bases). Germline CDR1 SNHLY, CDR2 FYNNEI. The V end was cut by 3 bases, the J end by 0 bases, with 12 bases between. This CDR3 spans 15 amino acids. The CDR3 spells CASSERDQVSYEQYF. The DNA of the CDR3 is TGTGCCAGCAGTGAGCGGGACCAAGTCTCCTACGAGCAGTACTTC.

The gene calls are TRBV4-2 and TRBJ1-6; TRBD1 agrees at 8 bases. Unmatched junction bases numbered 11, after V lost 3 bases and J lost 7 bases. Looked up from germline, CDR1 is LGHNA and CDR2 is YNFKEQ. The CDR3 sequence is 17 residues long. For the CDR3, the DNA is TGTGCCAGCAGCCACTTAAGGACAGGGATCGGCAATTCACCCCTCCACTTT. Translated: CASSHLRTGIGNSPLHF.

The CDR3 sequence is CASSYSRGLEKLFF. CDR3 DNA: TGTGCCAGCAGCTACTCCCGCGGACTTGAAAAACTGTTTTTT. The chain carries TRBV5-8 and TRBJ1-4; D remains ambiguous. The CDR3 has 14 amino acids. The germline V gene encodes CDR1 SGHTS and CDR2 YDEGEE. V lost 3 bases and J lost 7, with 13 bases in between.

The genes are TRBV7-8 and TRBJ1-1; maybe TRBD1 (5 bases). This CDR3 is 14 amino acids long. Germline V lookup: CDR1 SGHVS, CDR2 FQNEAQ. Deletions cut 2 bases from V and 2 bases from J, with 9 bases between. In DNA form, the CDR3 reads TGTGCCAGCAGCTTAATGACAGTTAACACTGAAGCTTTCTTT. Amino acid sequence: CASSLMTVNTEAFF.

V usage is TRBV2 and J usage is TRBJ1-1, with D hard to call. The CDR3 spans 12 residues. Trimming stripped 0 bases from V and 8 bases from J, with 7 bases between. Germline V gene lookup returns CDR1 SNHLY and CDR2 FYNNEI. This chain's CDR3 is CASSEAGREAFF. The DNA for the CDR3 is TGTGCCAGCAGTGAAGCAGGGCGGGAAGCTTTCTTT.

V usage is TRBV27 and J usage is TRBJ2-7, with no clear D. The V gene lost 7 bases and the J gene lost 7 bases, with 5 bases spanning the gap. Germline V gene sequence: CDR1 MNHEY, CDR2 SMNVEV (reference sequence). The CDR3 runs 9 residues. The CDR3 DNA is TGTGCCAGCACCGCAGAGCAGTACTTC. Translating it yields CASTAEQYF.

DNA of the CDR3: TGTGCCAGCAGTGTCCCAGGGGGCACTGAAGCTTTCTTT. Its protein is CASSVPGGTEAFF. The V and J genes are TRBV25-1 and TRBJ1-1; 7 nucleotides agree with TRBD1. The CDR3 runs 13 residues. With V trimmed by 4 bases and J by 4 bases, 3 bases remained unmatched. Germline assignment: CDR1 MGHDK and CDR2 SYGVNS.

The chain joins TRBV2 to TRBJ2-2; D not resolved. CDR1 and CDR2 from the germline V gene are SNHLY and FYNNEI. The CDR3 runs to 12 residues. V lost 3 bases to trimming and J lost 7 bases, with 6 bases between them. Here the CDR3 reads CASSELSGELFF. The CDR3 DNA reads TGTGCCAGCAGTGAGCTTAGCGGGGAGCTGTTTTTT.

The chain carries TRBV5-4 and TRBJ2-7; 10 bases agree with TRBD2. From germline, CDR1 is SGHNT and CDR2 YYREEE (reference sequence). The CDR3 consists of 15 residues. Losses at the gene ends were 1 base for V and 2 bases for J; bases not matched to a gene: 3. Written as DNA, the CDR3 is TGTGCCAGCAGCTTGAGTCTAGCGGGAGCCTACGAGCAGTACTTC. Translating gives CASSLSLAGAYEQYF.

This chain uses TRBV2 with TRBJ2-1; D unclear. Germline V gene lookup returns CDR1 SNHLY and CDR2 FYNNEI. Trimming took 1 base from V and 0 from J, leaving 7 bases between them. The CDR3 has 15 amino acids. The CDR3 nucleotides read TGTGCCAGCAGTGAAGGGCCATTCTCCTACAATGAGCAGTTCTTC. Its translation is CASSEGPFSYNEQFF. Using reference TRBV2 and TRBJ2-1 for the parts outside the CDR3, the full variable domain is EPEVTQTPSHQVTQMGQEVILRCVPISNHLYFYWYRQILGQKVEFLVSFYNNEISEKSEIFDDQFSVERPDGSNFTLKIRSTKLEDSAMYFCASSEGPFSYNEQFFGPGTRLTVL.

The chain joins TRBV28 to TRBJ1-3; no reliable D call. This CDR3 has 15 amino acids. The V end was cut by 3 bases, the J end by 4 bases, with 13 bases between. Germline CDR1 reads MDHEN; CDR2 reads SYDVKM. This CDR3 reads CASSLRLWVGNTIYF. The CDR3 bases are TGTGCCAGCAGTTTGCGTTTATGGGTCGGAAACACCATATATTTT.

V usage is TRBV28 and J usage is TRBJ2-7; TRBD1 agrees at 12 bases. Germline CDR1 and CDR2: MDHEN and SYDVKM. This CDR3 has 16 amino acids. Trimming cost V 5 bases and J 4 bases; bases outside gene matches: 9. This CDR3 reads CASSTTGTGGRYEQYF. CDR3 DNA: TGTGCCAGCAGTACGACTGGGACAGGGGGCAGATACGAGCAGTACTTC.

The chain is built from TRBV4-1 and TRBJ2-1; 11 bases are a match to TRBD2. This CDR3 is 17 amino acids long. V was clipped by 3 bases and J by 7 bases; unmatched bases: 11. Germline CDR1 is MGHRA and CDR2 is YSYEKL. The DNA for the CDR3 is TGCGCCAGCAGCCATGTCATTAGCGGGAGGGCCCGGAATGAGCAGTTCTTC. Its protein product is CASSHVISGRARNEQFF.

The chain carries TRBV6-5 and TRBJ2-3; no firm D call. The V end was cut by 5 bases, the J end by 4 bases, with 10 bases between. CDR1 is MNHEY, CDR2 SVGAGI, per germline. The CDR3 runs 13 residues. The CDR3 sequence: CASSPPYPDTQYF. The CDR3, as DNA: TGTGCCAGCAGTCCACCCTACCCAGATACGCAGTATTTT.

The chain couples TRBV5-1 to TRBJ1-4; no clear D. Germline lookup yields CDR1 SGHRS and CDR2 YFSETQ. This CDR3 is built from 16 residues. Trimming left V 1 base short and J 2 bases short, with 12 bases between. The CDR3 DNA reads TGCGCCAGCAGCTTGATCCCACTAGGGACTAATGAAAAACTGTTTTTT. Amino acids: CASSLIPLGTNEKLFF.

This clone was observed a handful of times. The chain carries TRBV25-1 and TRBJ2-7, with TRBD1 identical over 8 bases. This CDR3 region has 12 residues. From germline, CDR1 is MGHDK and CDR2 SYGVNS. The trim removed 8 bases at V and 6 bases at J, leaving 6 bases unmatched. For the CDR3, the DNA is TGTGCCAGCCAAAGGACAGGGTTCGAGCAGTACTTC. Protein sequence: CASQRTGFEQYF.

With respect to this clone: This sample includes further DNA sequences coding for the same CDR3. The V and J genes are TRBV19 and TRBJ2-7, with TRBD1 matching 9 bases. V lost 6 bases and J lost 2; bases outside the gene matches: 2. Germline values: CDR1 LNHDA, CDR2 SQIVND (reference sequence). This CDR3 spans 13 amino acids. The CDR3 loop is CASRDRGTYEQYF. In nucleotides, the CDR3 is TGTGCCAGTAGGGACAGGGGAACCTACGAGCAGTACTTC.

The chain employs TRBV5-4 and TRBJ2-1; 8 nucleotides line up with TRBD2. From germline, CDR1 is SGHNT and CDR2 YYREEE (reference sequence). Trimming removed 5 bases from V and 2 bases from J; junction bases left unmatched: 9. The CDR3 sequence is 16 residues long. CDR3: CASSSQREKTYNEQFF. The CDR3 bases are TGTGCCAGCAGTTCCCAGCGGGAGAAGACCTACAATGAGCAGTTCTTC.